These 21 T cell receptor beta chains were sequenced from one sample in a study of T-cell reconstitution after alpha-beta-depleted transplantation in children. A TCRbeta library incorporating unique molecular identifiers was prepared. TCRdb called the PCR reads again in MiXCR, with one record for every CDR3 protein. The repertoire holds 200,000 to 300,000 distinct CDR3 sequences, with around 7.8% as singletons. Sequenced material: PBMCs, mostly from graft donor cells, taken 180 days after TCRalphabeta/CD19-depleted stem cell transplant. The receptors derive from a male patient younger than 18 who had a stem cell transplant for acute lymphoblastic leukemia, so the T cells may come from the graft donor.

There are many counts of this clonotype. The chain is built from TRBV20-1 and TRBJ2-3, with 7 bases that match TRBD1. J was trimmed by 4 bases and V by 6 bases; bases with no gene match: 7. Germline CDR1 is DFQATT and CDR2 is SNEGSKA (reference sequence). The CDR3 consists of 13 residues. The CDR3 DNA sequence: TGCAGTGCAAGACAGGGCCCCGCAGATACGCAGTATTTT. It yields the protein CSARQGPADTQYF.

This clonotype was seen repeatedly, ten times or more. The rearrangement links TRBV7-2 to TRBJ2-1; 7 positions agree with TRBD2. Germline V gene data show CDR1 as SGHTA and CDR2 as FQGNSA. The CDR3 totals 15 residues. V trimming: 4 bases; J trimming: 6 bases; junction bases outside the gene matches: 9. Written as DNA, the CDR3 is TGTGCCAGCAGCTGGCGGACTAGATCCCGCAATGAGCAGTTCTTC. Its translation is CASSWRTRSRNEQFF.

There are many counts of this clonotype. This chain's CDR3 is CSAPKGERAYGYTF. DNA for the CDR3: TGCAGTGCTCCAAAGGGGGAGAGAGCCTATGGCTACACCTTC. The chain carries TRBV20-1 and TRBJ1-2; D is possibly TRBD1 (6 bases). CDR1 is DFQATT and CDR2 is SNEGSKA in the germline V gene (reference sequence). The CDR3 is made up of 14 amino acids. V lost 5 bases and J 4 bases, leaving 17 bases between the germline ends.

This clonotype was detected many times. This sequence joins TRBV6-5 and TRBJ2-7, with D unclear. Germline V gene sequence: CDR1 MNHEY, CDR2 SVGAGI. The V end was cut by 2 bases, the J end by 2 bases, with 7 bases between. The CDR3 runs to 13 residues. The CDR3 protein is CASSYGMTYEQYF. DNA of the CDR3: TGTGCCAGCAGTTACGGTATGACCTACGAGCAGTACTTC.

This clonotype was seen ten or more times. The genes are TRBV10-3 and TRBJ1-5; D ambiguous. CDR3 length equals 15 residues. CDR1 is ENHRY and CDR2 is SYGVKD in the germline V gene. The V gene lost 2 bases and the J gene lost 0 bases, with 8 bases spanning the gap. As DNA, the CDR3 is TGTGCCATCAGTGAGCCTACAAGTAGCAATCAGCCCCAGCATTTT. Protein product: CAISEPTSSNQPQHF.

This clonotype came up many times. V and J are TRBV10-3 and TRBJ2-3; D is ambiguous. Germline lookup yields CDR1 ENHRY and CDR2 SYGVKD. The length of the CDR3 is 11 residues. The V end was cut by 0 bases, the J end by 6 bases, with 1 base between. CDR3 in amino acids: CAISESDTQYF. In DNA form, the CDR3 reads TGTGCCATCAGTGAGTCTGATACGCAGTATTTT.

This clonotype was detected ten times or more. The chain is built from TRBV5-1 and TRBJ2-7; 8 nucleotides match TRBD2. The germline V gene has CDR1 SGHRS and CDR2 YFSETQ. The CDR3 is 18 amino acids. The V and J ends lost 0 bases and 6 bases, in that order; junction bases with no gene match: 17. CDR3 bases: TGCGCCAGCAGCTTGGTGGGGTTGAGCGGGAGCAACCTGGGCGAGCAGTACTTC. Protein: CASSLVGLSGSNLGEQYF.

This clonotype was recorded at least ten times. The rearrangement uses TRBV9 and TRBJ2-7; 7 positions agree with TRBD1. The CDR3 runs 15 residues. The junction had 7 bases not matched to a gene; V was cut back by 0 bases and J by 4 bases. Germline V gene sequence: CDR1 SGDLS, CDR2 YYNGEE. The CDR3 DNA sequence: TGTGCCAGCAGCGTAGGACAGGGCGTCTCTTACGAGCAGTACTTC. Amino acid sequence: CASSVGQGVSYEQYF.

There are many counts of this clonotype. The chain recombines TRBV27 with TRBJ1-1, with 8 bases fitting TRBD1. V lost 6 bases and J lost 7; bases outside the gene matches: 10. The germline V gene has CDR1 MNHEY and CDR2 SMNVEV (reference sequence). The CDR3 is 14 amino acids. The DNA for the CDR3 is TGTGCCAGCAGGCGGAGGACAGGGCTGAATGAAGCTTTCTTT. Residues: CASRRRTGLNEAFF.

This clonotype has a count of ten or more. The chain recombines TRBV4-1 with TRBJ2-7; D ambiguous. V was cut by 0 bases and J by 7 bases, with 7 bases left in between. Germline V gene lookup returns CDR1 MGHRA and CDR2 YSYEKL. The CDR3 is 12 amino acids. Written as DNA, the CDR3 is TGCGCCAGCAGCCAAGATCTCCGGGAGCAGTACTTC. Translation gives CASSQDLREQYF.

This clonotype was seen many times. V usage is TRBV19 and J usage is TRBJ1-3, with D tentatively TRBD1 (6 bases). Germline V gene data show CDR1 as LNHDA and CDR2 as SQIVND (reference sequence). The CDR3 is made up of 14 amino acids. V lost 8 bases and J lost 0, with 11 bases in between. Here the CDR3 DNA reads TGTGCCAGTCGGACAGCCAGCTCTGGAAACACCATATATTTT. This translates into CASRTASSGNTIYF.

This clonotype was detected only a few times. This chain links TRBV6-2 or TRBV6-3 with TRBJ2-1, with 13 bases matching TRBD2. The germline V gene has CDR1 MNHEY and CDR2 SVGEGT. Trimming cost V 5 bases and J 12 bases; bases outside gene matches: 10. The CDR3 runs to 15 residues. The CDR3 spells CASSQLAGGSSGQFF. The CDR3 DNA reads TGTGCCAGCAGTCAACTAGCGGGAGGGTCCTCTGGGCAGTTCTTC.

This clonotype was detected ten times or more. This chain uses TRBV5-1 with TRBJ2-3; D is uncertain. The CDR3 loop spans 12 amino acids. With 6 bases removed from V and 6 bases from J, the gap between germline ends came to 11 bases. Germline values: CDR1 SGHRS, CDR2 YFSETQ. The CDR3 sequence is CASTTTADTQYF. CDR3 nucleotide sequence: TGCGCCAGCACCACCACAGCGGATACGCAGTATTTT.

J is TRBJ1-1 and V is TRBV4-3; 8 bases line up with TRBD1. Germline-derived CDR1 and CDR2 are LGHNA and YSLEER. Trimming at V came to 1 base and at J to 1 base, leaving 2 bases not matched to a gene. This CDR3 has 15 amino acids. The CDR3 loop is CASSQGTGTNTEAFF. The CDR3 DNA is TGCGCCAGCAGCCAAGGGACAGGGACGAACACTGAAGCTTTCTTT.

This clonotype occurred many times. The chain is built from TRBV28 and TRBJ2-7, with no clear D. Germline CDR1 MDHEN, CDR2 SYDVKM. V was shortened by 3 bases and J by 0 bases, with 12 bases between the two germline ends. The CDR3 loop spans 15 amino acids. The CDR3 DNA reads as TGTGCCAGCAGTTTGTTAGGGTTGGTCTCCTACGAGCAGTACTTC. It encodes CASSLLGLVSYEQYF.

This clonotype was seen at least ten times. This chain links TRBV28 with TRBJ2-3; D perhaps matches TRBD2 (7 bases). The V end lost 1 base, the J end lost 2 bases, and 10 bases lay between the germline ends. CDR1 and CDR2 (germline): MDHEN, SYDVKM. CDR3 length: 15 amino acids. Here the CDR3 reads CASSLSGGLTDTQYF. In DNA form, the CDR3 reads TGTGCCAGCAGTTTATCGGGGGGCCTCACAGATACGCAGTATTTT.

Details on this clonotype: A much larger clone is a single base away; this may be a read error. The V and J genes are TRBV11-3 and TRBJ2-3, with D unresolved. Germline-derived CDR1 and CDR2 are SGHNT and YENEEA. The CDR3 is 13 residues long. DNA of the CDR3: TGTGCCAGCAGCCCACCGCGAGTCGGTACGCGGTATTTT. Its translation is CASSPPRVGTRYF.

This clonotype was seen more than once but under ten times. This may stem from a read error, because a much larger clone lies one nucleotide away. CDR3 sequence reads: CSVALGPSILYLPQHF. The CDR3, as DNA: TGCAGCGTTGCCCTAGGACCTTCTATCCTATATCTGCCCCAGCATTTT. The chain recombines TRBV29-1 with TRBJ1-5, with D uncertain. The CDR3 contains 16 residues. V dropped 4 bases and J dropped 9 bases, with 25 bases sitting between them. Germline V CDR1 and CDR2: SQVTM, ANQGSEA.

This clonotype showed up many times. V usage is TRBV6-2 or TRBV6-3 and J usage is TRBJ2-1; 8 bases match TRBD2. CDR3 size: 15 residues. Germline V lookup: CDR1 MNHEY, CDR2 SVGEGT. The V gene end was trimmed by 7 bases and the J gene end by 2 bases; junction bases not matched to a gene: 7. The CDR3 DNA sequence: TGTGCCAGCACCCCGGGGGGGCCGACCTACAATGAGCAGTTCTTC. This sequence encodes CASTPGGPTYNEQFF.

This clonotype showed up just a few times. The rearrangement links TRBV7-8 to TRBJ2-7; D unclear. Deletions cut 0 bases from V and 4 bases from J, with 10 bases between. CDR3 length equals 14 residues. Per germline, CDR1 SGHVS and CDR2 FQNEAQ. The CDR3 sequence is CASSLAPVSYEQYF. The CDR3 nucleotides are TGTGCCAGCAGCTTAGCCCCTGTTTCATACGAGCAGTACTTC.

Many counts were recorded for this clonotype. The chain is built from TRBV6-2 or TRBV6-3 and TRBJ1-1; no reliable D call. From germline, CDR1 is MNHEY and CDR2 SVGEGT. The CDR3 covers 12 residues. V was clipped by 4 bases and J by 8 bases, with 11 bases between them. CDR3 in amino acids: CASSSGTMEAFF. CDR3 DNA: TGTGCCAGCAGTTCCGGCACCATGGAAGCTTTCTTT.